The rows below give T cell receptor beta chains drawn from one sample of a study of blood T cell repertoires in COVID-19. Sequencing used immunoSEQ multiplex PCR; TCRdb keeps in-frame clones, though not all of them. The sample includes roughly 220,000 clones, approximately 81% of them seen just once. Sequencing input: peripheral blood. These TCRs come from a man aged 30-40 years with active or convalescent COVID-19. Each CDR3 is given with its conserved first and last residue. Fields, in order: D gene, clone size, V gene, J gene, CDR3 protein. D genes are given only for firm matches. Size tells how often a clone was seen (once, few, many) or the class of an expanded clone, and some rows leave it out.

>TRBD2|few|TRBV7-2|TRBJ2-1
CASSLVYSGTAEQFF
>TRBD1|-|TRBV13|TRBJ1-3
CASSSRTGPRGNTIYF
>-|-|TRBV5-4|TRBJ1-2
CASSLQGTGYYGYTF
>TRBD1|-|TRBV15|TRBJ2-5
CATSESGQGTGGPPQETQYF
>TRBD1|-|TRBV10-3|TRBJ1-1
CAISESTGSEAFF
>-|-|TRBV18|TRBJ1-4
CASSPLATGYEKLFF
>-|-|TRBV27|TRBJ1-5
CASSVQGGNQPQHF
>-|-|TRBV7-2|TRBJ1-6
CASSPRGGVMNSPLHF
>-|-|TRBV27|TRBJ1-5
CATRLAGVPDQPQHF
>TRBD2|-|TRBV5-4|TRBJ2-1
CASSLGLAGLFGEQFF
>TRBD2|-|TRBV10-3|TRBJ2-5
CATKKTSDQETQYF
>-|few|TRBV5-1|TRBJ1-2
CASSRGTATTF
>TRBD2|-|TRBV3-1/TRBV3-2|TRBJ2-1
CASSPSELAGSSYNEQFF
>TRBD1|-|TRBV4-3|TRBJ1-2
CASSQEGQTPLGYTF
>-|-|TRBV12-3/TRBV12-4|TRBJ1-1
CASSLAYRDEAFF
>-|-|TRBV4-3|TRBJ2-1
CASSQGLGEQFF
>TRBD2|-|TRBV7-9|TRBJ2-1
CASSYFLTSGSNEQFF
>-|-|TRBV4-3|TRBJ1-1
CASSQARVGADTEAFF
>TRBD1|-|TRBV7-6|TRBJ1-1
CASSSGGQAYF
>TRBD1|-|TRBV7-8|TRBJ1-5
CASSFDDRVEGWNQPQHF
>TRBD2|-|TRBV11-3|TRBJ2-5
CASSPPGLTETQYF
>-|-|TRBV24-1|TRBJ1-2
CATSSGGLDYGYTF
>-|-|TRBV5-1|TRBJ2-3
CASSLGGPDTQYF
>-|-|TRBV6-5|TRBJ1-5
CASSFPQKRQPQHF
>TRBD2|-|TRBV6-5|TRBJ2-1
CASRVAGGPGNEQFF
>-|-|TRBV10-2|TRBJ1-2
CASSGGGRGGSSGYTF
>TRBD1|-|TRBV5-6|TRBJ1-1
CASSPEQGAGTEAFF
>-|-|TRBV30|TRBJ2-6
CASGVASSGANVLTF
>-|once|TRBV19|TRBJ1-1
CASSTPLRGDEAFF
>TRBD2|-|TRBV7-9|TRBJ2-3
CASSLERTSVALTDTQYF
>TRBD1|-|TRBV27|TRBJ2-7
CASSPLGTALEQYF
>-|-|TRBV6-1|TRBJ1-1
CASSDIGVGDTEAFF
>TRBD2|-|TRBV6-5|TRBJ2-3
CASRSGGDTDTQYF
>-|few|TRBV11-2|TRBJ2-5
CASSLFTGVRETQYF
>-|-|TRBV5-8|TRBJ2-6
CASSLSGLFSGANVLTF
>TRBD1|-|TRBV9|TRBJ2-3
CASSDRGVTDTQYF
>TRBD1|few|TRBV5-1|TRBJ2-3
CASSLDRVGPDTQYF
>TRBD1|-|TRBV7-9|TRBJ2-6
CACSGDSPEPGANVLTF